This record covers a single T cell receptor beta chain. Its matching antigen is unknown. The record originates from a study of human T cells and chemical hapten exposure. V was trimmed by 6 bases and J by 7 bases, leaving 21 bases between them. There are 15 residues in the CDR3. CDR1 MNHNY and CDR2 SVGAGI come from the germline V gene (reference sequence). Original processing methods: The number of TCRs in each sample had a median of approximately 96,000 and spanned about 20,000 to 700,000. In TCRdb, the RACE reads were re-called with MiXCR into one record per CDR3 protein. TCRdb, not the authors, supplied the V and J calls. Among under 200,000 distinct CDR3 sequences listed, approximately 15% were seen once. Time point defined: patch test 1, 2 weeks after DPC sensitization. This sample's treatment: therapeutic diphenylcyclopropenone sensitization with weekly scalp DPC. Samples of blood were obtained prior to the application of each patch test.

Study results and limitations: With regard to DPC sensitization, TCRs above 1 in 1000 frequency did not change.

The V and J genes are TRBV6-6 and TRBJ1-1, with D perhaps matching TRBD1 (5 bases). The sequence was obtained from a woman in her 30s with alopecia areata. Some clones in this sample may be carry-over from other donors' samples. This material consisted of whole blood, taken in connection with sensitization to the hapten diphenylcyclopropenone (DPC). CDR3 in amino acids: CASRAGTAVNGEAFF. DNA for the CDR3: TGTGCCAGCAGAGCCGGGACCGCTGTTAATGGTGAAGCTTTCTTT.